These 11 T cell receptor beta chains share one sample of origin, sequenced in a study of shared clonotypes between healthy human individuals. Measured with immunoSEQ multiplex PCR; TCRdb has only the in-frame clones, and not every one. The table shows some 2.3 million clones, with 85% to 95% occurring only once. The sample consisted of naive CD4+ T cells from PBMCs. Subset meaning: CD45RA+ positively selected. The receptors come from a man aged 18 to 35 in good health. Some clones in this sample may be carry-over from other donors' samples.

The CDR3 DNA follows: TGTGCCAGCAGCGTAGGGTCAGGGAGAACCTACGAGCAGTACTTC. Translated: CASSVGSGRTYEQYF. The chain couples TRBV9 to TRBJ2-7, with D perhaps given as TRBD1 or TRBD2 (5 bases each). From germline, CDR1 is SGDLS and CDR2 YYNGEE. The CDR3 contains 15 residues. Trimming left V 0 bases short and J 2 bases short, with 12 bases between.

The chain carries TRBV5-5 and TRBJ1-1; D is undetermined. The CDR3 runs to 13 residues. CDR1 is SGHKS, CDR2 YYEKEE, per germline (reference sequence). V shed 2 bases and J shed 6 bases, with 11 bases lying between them. CDR3 amino acids: CASSFVPWAEAFF. The CDR3 DNA is TGTGCCAGCAGCTTCGTACCGTGGGCTGAAGCTTTCTTT.

V gene TRBV7-2 combines with J gene TRBJ2-7; TRBD2 is a possible D gene (6 bases). The CDR3 has 15 amino acids. The V gene lost 0 bases and the J gene lost 2 bases, with 11 bases spanning the gap. Germline V gene sequence: CDR1 SGHTA, CDR2 FQGNSA. The CDR3, as DNA: TGTGCCAGCAGCTTAGCGGCTAGCGCACCCTACGAGCAGTACTTC. Its translation is CASSLAASAPYEQYF. The full variable domain, rest sourced from reference TRBV7-2 and TRBJ2-7, is GAGVSQSPSNKVTEKGKDVELRCDPISGHTALYWYRQSLGQGLEFLIYFQGNSAPDKSGLPSDRFSAERTGGSVSTLTIQRTQQEDSAVYLCASSLAASAPYEQYFGPGTRLTVT.

Turning to this clone: The same CDR3 arises from other DNA sequences in this sample as well. This chain uses TRBV5-1 with TRBJ1-4; D ambiguous. The CDR3 extends over 15 amino acids. Germline V gives CDR1 SGHRS, CDR2 YFSETQ. V shed 0 bases and J shed 0 bases, with 6 bases lying between them. The CDR3 region is CASSLETATNEKLFF. The CDR3, as DNA: TGCGCCAGCAGCTTGGAGACTGCAACTAATGAAAAACTGTTTTTT.

This clone was detected only once. The J gene is TRBJ2-7, the V gene TRBV7-2; D is perhaps TRBD2 (7 bases). CDR1 is SGHTA and CDR2 is FQGNSA in the germline V gene. This CDR3 has 14 residues. Trimming took 5 bases from V and 6 from J, leaving 17 bases between them. In DNA, the CDR3 is TGTGCCAGCAGCCTAACGGGGGGCAGGGGCGAGCAGTACTTC. Encoded protein: CASSLTGGRGEQYF. The variable domain in full, with the rest retrieved from reference TRBV7-2 and TRBJ2-7, is GAGVSQSPSNKVTEKGKDVELRCDPISGHTALYWYRQSLGQGLEFLIYFQGNSAPDKSGLPSDRFSAERTGGSVSTLTIQRTQQEDSAVYLCASSLTGGRGEQYFGPGTRLTVT.

The V call is TRBV10-3, the J call TRBJ2-7; TRBD2 matches at 9 bases. The CDR3 consists of 12 residues. Germline V CDR1 and CDR2: ENHRY, SYGVKD. V shed 9 bases and J 4 bases; nucleotides not matched to a gene: 4. The CDR3 DNA sequence: TGTGCCATTAGCGGGAGTGGGTACGAGCAGTACTTC. This sequence encodes CAISGSGYEQYF.

This chain uses TRBV11-3 with TRBJ2-7; D uncertain. The CDR3 contains 13 residues. Germline V gene sequence: CDR1 SGHNT, CDR2 YENEEA. V was clipped by 5 bases and J by 2 bases, with 10 bases between them. The CDR3 loop reads CASSAGPAYEQYF. The CDR3 DNA follows: TGTGCCAGCAGCGCCGGACCTGCCTACGAGCAGTACTTC.

This chain joins TRBV6-1 and TRBJ2-5; 8 positions match TRBD1. V lost 7 bases to trimming and J lost 4 bases; unmatched junction nucleotides: 8. The CDR3 spans 14 residues. Germline assignment: CDR1 MNHNS and CDR2 SASEGT. In DNA form, the CDR3 reads TGTGCCAGCACCGCGGACAGGGTGGGAGAGACCCAGTACTTC. Encoded protein: CASTADRVGETQYF.

This chain uses TRBV4-2 with TRBJ2-7; 10 nucleotides agree with TRBD1. The CDR3 loop spans 15 amino acids. The germline V gene has CDR1 LGHNA and CDR2 YNFKEQ. V was pared by 4 bases and J by 3 bases, with 6 bases of the junction left unmatched. CDR3 in DNA: TGTGCCAGCAGCCTTGGACAGGGGGATAACTACGAGCAGTACTTC. Protein product: CASSLGQGDNYEQYF.

The chain combines TRBV10-1 with TRBJ1-5; 9 nucleotides match TRBD1. CDR3 length: 19 amino acids. The trim removed 6 bases at V and 0 bases at J, leaving 15 bases unmatched. Per germline, CDR1 WNHNN and CDR2 SYGVQD (reference sequence). In nucleotides, the CDR3 is TGCGCCAGCAGGGAACCCCCGGGACAGGGTTATAGTAGCAATCAGCCCCAGCATTTT. Translated: CASREPPGQGYSSNQPQHF.

This clone has only one observation. The rearrangement uses TRBV4-1 and TRBJ1-3; 8 nucleotides match TRBD1. Trimming removed 1 base from V and 8 bases from J; junction bases left unmatched: 7. CDR1 is MGHRA, CDR2 YSYEKL, per germline. The CDR3 has 15 residues. CDR3 bases: TGCGCCAGCAGCCAAGGGACAGGGAGTCGAGACACCATATATTTT. Protein product: CASSQGTGSRDTIYF.